The 13 T cell receptor beta chains below come from one sample, sequenced in a study of blood T cell repertoires in COVID-19. TCRdb's table, derived via immunoSEQ multiplex PCR, lists solely in-frame clones and lacks some. The sample holds fewer than 400,000 clones; more than 75% are singletons and the top ten take roughly 3.1%. The source material was peripheral blood. The receptors originated from a human donor in a cohort sampled during active COVID-19.

The V and J genes are TRBV3-1 (or the pseudogene TRBV3-2) and TRBJ2-3; 10 bases agree with TRBD2. V shed 3 bases, J shed 2 bases, and the junction held 2 bases outside the gene matches. This CDR3 spans 15 amino acids. CDR1 LGHDT and CDR2 YNNKEL come from the germline V gene (reference sequence). CDR3 amino acids: CASSHGTSDTDTQYF. The CDR3 DNA reads TGTGCCAGCAGCCATGGGACTAGCGACACAGATACGCAGTATTTT.

The chain links TRBV7-3 to TRBJ2-5, with TRBD1 matching 8 bases. V trimming: 5 bases; J trimming: 5 bases; junction bases outside the gene matches: 4. Germline V gives CDR1 SGHTA, CDR2 FQGTGA. This CDR3 spans 13 amino acids. CDR3 bases: TGTGCCAGCAGCCAGGGACAGGCTGAGACCCAGTACTTC. This translates into CASSQGQAETQYF.

V is TRBV3-1 (or the pseudogene TRBV3-2) and J is TRBJ2-3, with a weak D call TRBD1 (6 bases). The CDR3 has 15 amino acids. V shed 4 bases and J shed 1 base, with 12 bases lying between them. Germline CDR1 LGHDT, CDR2 YNNKEL (reference sequence). In nucleotides, the CDR3 is TGTGCCAGCAGCCTACAGGGCGCCCGCACAGATACGCAGTATTTT. Protein: CASSLQGARTDTQYF.

The chain combines TRBV2 with TRBJ1-1; 11 nucleotides agree with TRBD1. This CDR3 comprises 17 residues. J gave up 1 base and V 3 bases, and 7 bases lay outside the gene matches. Germline loops: CDR1 SNHLY, CDR2 FYNNEI. This chain's CDR3 is CASSDRTGGAGNTEAFF. As DNA, the CDR3 is TGTGCCAGCAGTGATAGGACAGGGGGCGCCGGGAACACTGAAGCTTTCTTT.

This chain links TRBV9 with TRBJ2-1; 9 bases fit TRBD1. The CDR3 covers 16 residues. Per germline, CDR1 SGDLS and CDR2 YYNGEE. Unmatched junction bases numbered 6, after V lost 0 bases and J lost 5 bases. CDR3 coding DNA: TGTGCCAGCAGCGTAGGAATACAGGGGGCGAACAATGAGCAGTTCTTC. As protein: CASSVGIQGANNEQFF. The variable domain in full, completed from reference TRBV9 and TRBJ2-1, reads DSGVTQTPKHLITATGQRVTLRCSPRSGDLSVYWYQQSLDQGLQFLIQYYNGEERAKGNILERFSAQQFPDLHSELNLSSLELGDSALYFCASSVGIQGANNEQFFGPGTRLTVL.

The chain employs TRBV2 and TRBJ2-5; 7 bases map to TRBD1. Germline V gene data show CDR1 as SNHLY and CDR2 as FYNNEI. V was clipped by 7 bases and J by 5 bases; unmatched bases: 10. The CDR3 extends over 14 amino acids. CDR3 nucleotide sequence: TGTGCCAGCATCACCCAAGGACAGGTTGAGACCCAGTACTTC. It translates to CASITQGQVETQYF.

This chain connects TRBV11-2 to TRBJ2-2; D gene uncertain. The germline V and J ends were trimmed by 5 bases and 6 bases, with 10 bases remaining between them. This CDR3 is built from 13 residues. Germline V gene data show CDR1 as SGHAT and CDR2 as FQNNGV. CDR3 coding DNA: TGTGCCAGCAGCCCCCGCGTCGCCGGGGAGCTGTTTTTT. This translates into CASSPRVAGELFF.

This chain uses TRBV11-2 with TRBJ1-4; possibly TRBD1 for D (5 bases). CDR3 length equals 15 residues. V lost 5 bases and J lost 4, with 14 bases in between. Per germline, CDR1 SGHAT and CDR2 FQNNGV. CDR3: CASSLLGTGNEKLFF. Here the CDR3 DNA reads TGTGCCAGCAGCCTCCTCGGGACTGGTAATGAAAAACTGTTTTTT.

The chain is built from TRBV5-1 and TRBJ2-7; 14 bases are a match to TRBD2. Germline CDR1 SGHRS, CDR2 YFSETQ. Germline trimming cut 3 bases from V and 3 bases from J; bases unmatched to any gene: 5. The length of the CDR3 is 16 residues. CDR3 nucleotide sequence: TGCGCCAGCAGCTCGATAGGGACTAGCGGGAGCTACGAGCAGTACTTC. It codes for CASSSIGTSGSYEQYF.

The CDR3 region is CASSATGYNSYEQYF. CDR3 coding DNA: TGTGCCAGTAGTGCCACAGGGTATAATTCCTACGAGCAGTACTTC. The gene calls are TRBV19 and TRBJ2-7, with D perhaps matching TRBD1 (6 bases). CDR3 length: 15 residues. Germline V gives CDR1 LNHDA, CDR2 SQIVND (reference sequence). V lost 5 bases to trimming and J lost 1 base, with 15 bases between them.

This CDR3 reads CASNHPGQGTSSGNTIYF. CDR3 bases: TGTGCCAGCAACCACCCGGGACAGGGGACGAGCTCTGGAAACACCATATATTTT. The gene calls are TRBV5-6 and TRBJ1-3; 10 nucleotides align to TRBD1. CDR3 length: 18 amino acids. Per germline, CDR1 SGHDT and CDR2 YYEEEE. V trimming: 6 bases; J trimming: 0 bases; junction bases outside the gene matches: 12.

The V gene is TRBV6-5, the J gene TRBJ1-2; 8 bases are shared with TRBD1. Germline CDR1 MNHEY, CDR2 SVGAGI. This CDR3 spans 13 amino acids. Trimming cost V 2 bases and J 4 bases; bases outside gene matches: 0. CDR3 loop: CASSYDRGYGYTF. The CDR3 coding sequence is TGTGCCAGCAGTTACGACAGGGGCTATGGCTACACCTTC.

The chain employs TRBV5-1 and TRBJ2-3, with 10 bases lining up with TRBD2. This CDR3 comprises 14 residues. Germline V CDR1 and CDR2: SGHRS, YFSETQ. Germline trimming cut 6 bases from V and 1 base from J; bases unmatched to any gene: 2. CDR3 region: CASTLAGGTDTQYF. The CDR3 DNA reads TGCGCCAGCACTCTAGCGGGGGGCACAGATACGCAGTATTTT.